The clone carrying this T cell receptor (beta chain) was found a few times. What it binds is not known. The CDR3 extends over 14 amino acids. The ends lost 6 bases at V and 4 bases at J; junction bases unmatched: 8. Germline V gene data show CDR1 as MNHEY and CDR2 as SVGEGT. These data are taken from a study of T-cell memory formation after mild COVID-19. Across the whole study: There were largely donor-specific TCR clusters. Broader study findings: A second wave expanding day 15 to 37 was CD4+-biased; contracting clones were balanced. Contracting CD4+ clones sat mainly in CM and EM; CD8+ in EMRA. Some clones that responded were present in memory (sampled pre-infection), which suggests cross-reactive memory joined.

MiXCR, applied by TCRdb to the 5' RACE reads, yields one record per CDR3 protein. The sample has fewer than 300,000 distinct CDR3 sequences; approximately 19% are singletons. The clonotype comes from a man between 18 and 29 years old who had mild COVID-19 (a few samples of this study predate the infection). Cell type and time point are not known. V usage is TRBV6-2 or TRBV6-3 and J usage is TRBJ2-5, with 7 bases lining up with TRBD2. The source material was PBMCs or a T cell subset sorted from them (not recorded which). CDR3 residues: CASRVAGLGETQYF. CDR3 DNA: TGTGCCAGCAGAGTAGCGGGCCTCGGAGAGACCCAGTACTTC.